A single sample is the source of the 25 T cell receptor beta chains below, sequenced in a study of T-cell memory formation after mild COVID-19. Each CDR3 protein is one row after TCRdb ran MiXCR on the 5' RACE reads. This sample has approximately 210,000 distinct CDR3 sequences, with around 27% found just once. Sequencing was performed on PBMCs or a T cell subset sorted from them (not recorded which). These receptors were taken from an adult woman who had mild COVID-19 (a few samples of this study predate the infection). Cell type and time point are not known.

This clonotype was observed a single time. The rearrangement links TRBV5-1 to TRBJ2-3; either TRBD1 or TRBD2 may fit D (6 bases each). Germline V gives CDR1 SGHRS, CDR2 YFSETQ. Trimming took 1 base from V and 3 from J, leaving 21 bases between them. The CDR3 totals 18 residues. The DNA for the CDR3 is TGCGCCAGCAGCTTGTCGGGGGCCCCCTCGGGGTTGACAGATACGCAGTATTTT. As protein: CASSLSGAPSGLTDTQYF.

V usage is TRBV12-3 or TRBV12-4 and J usage is TRBJ1-1, with 7 bases fitting TRBD1. The CDR3 contains 13 residues. V trimming: 1 base; J trimming: 7 bases; junction bases outside the gene matches: 3. As DNA, the CDR3 is TGTGCCAGCAGTTTAGGGGGGACAGTTGAAGCTTTCTTT. This codes for CASSLGGTVEAFF.

The V and J genes are TRBV25-1 and TRBJ1-1, with D unclear. CDR1 is MGHDK, CDR2 SYGVNS, per germline. CDR3 length: 13 residues. V was clipped by 4 bases and J by 1 base, with 7 bases between them. The CDR3 reads CASSGERNTEAFF. DNA for the CDR3: TGTGCCAGCAGTGGTGAGAGGAACACTGAAGCTTTCTTT.

The CDR3 spells CASSYEGYEQYF. The CDR3 nucleotides are TGTGCCAGCAGTTACGAGGGATACGAGCAGTACTTC. The genes are TRBV6-5 and TRBJ2-7; D possibly corresponds to TRBD2 (5 bases). Germline assignment: CDR1 MNHEY and CDR2 SVGAGI. This CDR3 is built from 12 residues. V shed 2 bases and J shed 4 bases, with 6 bases lying between them.

The J gene is TRBJ2-5, the V gene TRBV7-9; tentatively, D is TRBD2 (6 bases). Germline loops: CDR1 SEHNR, CDR2 FQNEAQ (reference sequence). This CDR3 has 16 amino acids. V gave up 8 bases and J gave up 2 bases, with 21 bases separating them. CDR3 protein: CASGPGFLAAQETQYF. The CDR3 bases are TGTGCCAGCGGACCGGGGTTTTTAGCGGCACAAGAGACCCAGTACTTC.

The chain combines TRBV20-1 with TRBJ2-5; 8 bases match TRBD1. CDR1 DFQATT and CDR2 SNEGSKA come from the germline V gene (reference sequence). The CDR3 loop spans 13 amino acids. Trimming at V came to 5 bases and at J to 5 bases, leaving 7 bases not matched to a gene. Here the CDR3 DNA reads TGCAGTGCTGACCGCGACAGGGGTGAGACCCAGTACTTC. The encoded protein is CSADRDRGETQYF.

This chain joins TRBV5-1 and TRBJ2-7, with 7 bases fitting TRBD1. Trimming took 0 bases from V and 5 from J; bases not matched to a gene: 8. CDR3 length equals 15 residues. Germline V gene lookup returns CDR1 SGHRS and CDR2 YFSETQ. DNA of the CDR3: TGCGCCAGCAGCTTGGACAACAGGGGATTCGACGAGCAGTACTTC. This sequence encodes CASSLDNRGFDEQYF.

This clonotype was seen only a few times. The CDR3 reads CASSSGFAGELFF. CDR3 sequence (DNA): TGCGCCAGCAGCTCGGGTTTCGCCGGGGAGCTGTTTTTT. This chain links TRBV5-1 with TRBJ2-2, with D hard to call. CDR3 length: 13 residues. Trimming cost V 3 bases and J 6 bases, with 9 bases left between them. Germline CDR1 reads SGHRS; CDR2 reads YFSETQ.

This clonotype was seen at least ten times. V and J are TRBV29-1 and TRBJ1-5, with TRBD1 identical over 7 bases. The CDR3 contains 15 residues. Germline lookup yields CDR1 SQVTM and CDR2 ANQGSEA. The trim removed 7 bases at V and 0 bases at J, leaving 9 bases unmatched. CDR3 coding DNA: TGCAGCGCGGGGGACAGCATACATAGCAATCAGCCCCAGCATTTT. Protein product: CSAGDSIHSNQPQHF.

This chain connects TRBV7-2 to TRBJ2-1; 11 nucleotides line up with TRBD2. The CDR3 consists of 16 residues. V was clipped by 5 bases and J by 2 bases; unmatched bases: 5. Germline lookup yields CDR1 SGHTA and CDR2 FQGNSA. The CDR3 is CASSTGTSGTYNEQFF. The DNA for the CDR3 is TGTGCCAGCAGCACCGGGACTAGCGGCACCTACAATGAGCAGTTCTTC.

This clonotype has more than one count but fewer than ten. The V and J genes are TRBV29-1 and TRBJ2-7; TRBD2 matches 7 bases. CDR1 SQVTM and CDR2 ANQGSEA come from the germline V gene. The CDR3 covers 15 residues. J was trimmed by 4 bases and V by 6 bases; bases with no gene match: 15. DNA of the CDR3: TGCAGCGTGCGCGGCGAGGGAGGGCCTTTGTACGAGCAGTACTTC. This encodes CSVRGEGGPLYEQYF.

The V call is TRBV12-3 or TRBV12-4, the J call TRBJ1-1; unclear D gene. The CDR3 has 13 amino acids. Trimming took 6 bases from V and 3 from J, leaving 11 bases between them. The CDR3 loop reads CASSLLLYTEAFF. In DNA, the CDR3 is TGTGCCAGCAGCCTCTTGTTGTACACTGAAGCTTTCTTT.

This clonotype was recorded a few times. V gene TRBV5-1 combines with J gene TRBJ2-1; 10 nucleotides agree with TRBD1. J lost 4 bases, V lost 4 bases, and 5 bases had no gene match. This CDR3 comprises 15 residues. Germline CDR1 reads SGHRS; CDR2 reads YFSETQ. The DNA of the CDR3 is TGCGCCAGCAGCCAGCCGGACAGGGGGTACAATGAGCAGTTCTTC. Amino acids: CASSQPDRGYNEQFF. Full variable domain (missing parts from reference TRBV5-1 and TRBJ2-1): KAGVTQTPRYLIKTRGQQVTLSCSPISGHRSVSWYQQTPGQGLQFLFEYFSETQRNKGNFPGRFSGRQFSNSRSEMNVSTLELGDSALYLCASSQPDRGYNEQFFGPGTRLTVL.

This clonotype was seen many times. The rearrangement uses TRBV7-2 and TRBJ2-3; no clear D gene. The CDR3 length is 14 residues. The V end lost 0 bases, the J end lost 8 bases, and 12 bases lay between the germline ends. Germline V gene sequence: CDR1 SGHTA, CDR2 FQGNSA. CDR3 region: CASSLAVQFGTQYF. In DNA, the CDR3 is TGTGCCAGCAGCTTAGCAGTCCAGTTCGGTACGCAGTATTTT.

This sequence joins TRBV4-1 and TRBJ1-2, with unresolved D. V was clipped by 0 bases and J by 13 bases, with 15 bases between them. The V gene's germline CDR1 is MGHRA and CDR2 YSYEKL. This CDR3 is built from 13 residues. CDR3 coding DNA: TGCGCCAGCAGCCAAGATGGTCCAGGAGGTTGCACCTTC. Protein sequence: CASSQDGPGGCTF.

V gene TRBV7-3 combines with J gene TRBJ2-5, with 7 bases lining up with TRBD1. The CDR3 contains 13 residues. Germline V CDR1 and CDR2: SGHTA, FQGTGA. The ends lost 5 bases at V and 5 bases at J; junction bases unmatched: 5. This CDR3 is CASSHGTEETQYF. The DNA for the CDR3 is TGTGCCAGCAGCCATGGGACAGAGGAGACCCAGTACTTC.

The chain couples TRBV6-2 or TRBV6-3 to TRBJ2-7; no reliable D call. Germline V gene lookup returns CDR1 MNHEY and CDR2 SVGEGT. With 6 bases removed from V and 4 bases from J, the gap between germline ends came to 10 bases. CDR3 length: 12 residues. The CDR3 DNA sequence: TGTGCCAGCAGACATAACAGATACGAGCAGTACTTC. As protein: CASRHNRYEQYF.

This clonotype was counted between two and nine times. This sequence joins TRBV6-1 and TRBJ2-2; possible D gene TRBD2, 6 bases. The V end was cut by 6 bases, the J end by 1 base, with 12 bases between. Looked up from germline, CDR1 is MNHNS and CDR2 is SASEGT. The CDR3 contains 15 residues. The CDR3 sequence is CASRGTTRNTGELFF. The CDR3 nucleotides read TGTGCCAGCAGGGGGACGACTAGGAACACCGGGGAGCTGTTTTTT.

There are a few counts of this clonotype. CDR3 in DNA: TGCGCCAGCAGCCAAGATAGGCGAGGGGGGTCCACTGAAGCTTTCTTT. Translating gives CASSQDRRGGSTEAFF. V usage is TRBV4-1 and J usage is TRBJ1-1; D is perhaps TRBD1 (6 bases). The CDR3 is 16 amino acids. Trimming left V 0 bases short and J 4 bases short, with 15 bases between. Germline V lookup: CDR1 MGHRA, CDR2 YSYEKL.

The CDR3 DNA sequence: TGTGCCAGCAGCCGTAGCGGGAGGTCCCTTGGGTACGAGCAGTACTTC. Its translation: CASSRSGRSLGYEQYF. V gene TRBV4-2 combines with J gene TRBJ2-7; 10 bases are shared with TRBD2. The germline V gene has CDR1 LGHNA and CDR2 YNFKEQ. The CDR3 sequence is 16 residues long. J gave up 4 bases and V 4 bases, and 10 bases lay outside the gene matches.

J is TRBJ1-2 and V is TRBV4-1; 12 nucleotides align to TRBD1. The V gene end was trimmed by 3 bases and the J gene end by 7 bases; junction bases not matched to a gene: 9. CDR1 and CDR2 from the germline V gene are MGHRA and YSYEKL. The CDR3 is 16 residues long. The CDR3 DNA is TGCGCCAGCAGCCAGCCGGGACAGGGGGCGCGAGGTGGCTACACCTTC. This sequence encodes CASSQPGQGARGGYTF.

The chain employs TRBV5-1 and TRBJ1-3, with TRBD1 as a possible D gene (5 bases). This CDR3 has 13 residues. V shed 0 bases and J shed 4 bases, with 5 bases lying between them. The germline V gene has CDR1 SGHRS and CDR2 YFSETQ. The DNA for the CDR3 is TGCGCCAGCAGCTTGGGGACAGGAAACACCATATATTTT. Its translation is CASSLGTGNTIYF.

This chain connects TRBV29-1 to TRBJ2-3; 14 nucleotides align to TRBD2. Germline V lookup: CDR1 SQVTM, CDR2 ANQGSEA. J lost 5 bases, V lost 1 base, and 8 bases had no gene match. The length of the CDR3 is 17 residues. The CDR3 spells CSVEAGGLAGVGDTQYF. CDR3 nucleotide sequence: TGCAGCGTTGAAGCAGGGGGACTAGCGGGAGTAGGAGATACGCAGTATTTT.

This clonotype has a handful of counts. CDR3 residues: CATSRSITGELFF. CDR3 sequence (DNA): TGTGCCACCAGCAGATCCATCACCGGGGAGCTGTTTTTT. The V and J genes are TRBV15 and TRBJ2-2; no definite D call. V shed 2 bases and J shed 4 bases, with 5 bases lying between them. CDR3 length: 13 residues. Germline values: CDR1 LNHNV, CDR2 YYDKDF (reference sequence).

The chain is built from TRBV12-3 or TRBV12-4 and TRBJ2-7; 12 bases match TRBD2. This CDR3 region has 17 residues. V trimming: 3 bases; J trimming: 0 bases; junction bases outside the gene matches: 6. The CDR3 protein is CASSLTSGSNLSYEQYF. The CDR3 DNA reads as TGTGCCAGCAGTTTGACTAGCGGGAGCAACCTCTCCTACGAGCAGTACTTC.